The 14 T cell receptor beta chains given below trace back to one sample, sequenced in a study of OX40 agonist ivuxolimab in advanced cancers. Clones were read by immunoSEQ multiplex PCR, and TCRdb kept only the in-frame ones, dropping some. The data show 95,000 or so clones, about 85% seen once. Material: CD4+ or CD8+ T cells sorted from blood, obtained in a trial of the OX40 agonist ivuxolimab. Receptors originate from an adult with an advanced solid tumor such as melanoma, head and neck, liver or kidney cancer.

The chain links TRBV9 to TRBJ1-2; TRBD1 aligns across 7 bases. The CDR3 runs 13 residues. V lost 4 bases to trimming and J lost 2 bases; unmatched junction nucleotides: 2. CDR1 and CDR2 (germline): SGDLS, YYNGEE. Here the CDR3 reads CASSLGQNYGYTF. The CDR3, as DNA: TGTGCCAGCAGCTTGGGACAGAACTATGGCTACACCTTC. The entire variable domain, with the rest obtained from reference TRBV9 and TRBJ1-2, is as follows: DSGVTQTPKHLITATGQRVTLRCSPRSGDLSVYWYQQSLDQGLQFLIQYYNGEERAKGNILERFSAQQFPDLHSELNLSSLELGDSALYFCASSLGQNYGYTFGSGTRLTVV.

The DNA for the CDR3 is TGTGCCAGTAGTATACTGCAAGATGAGCAGTTCTTC. Translation gives CASSILQDEQFF. The chain links TRBV19 to TRBJ2-1; D uncertain. The CDR3 extends over 12 amino acids. From germline, CDR1 is LNHDA and CDR2 SQIVND (reference sequence). Between the trimmed V and J ends, which lost 2 bases and 8 bases, there was a span of 7 bases.

This chain uses TRBV11-1 with TRBJ1-2; TRBD1 matches at 8 bases. CDR3 length: 15 residues. The germline V gene encodes CDR1 SGHAT and CDR2 FQDESV (reference sequence). V lost 3 bases to trimming and J lost 4 bases; unmatched junction nucleotides: 7. The chain's CDR3 is CASSFDGTGFYGYTF. Here the CDR3 DNA reads TGTGCCAGCAGCTTCGACGGGACAGGATTCTATGGCTACACCTTC.

On this clone: At one end the junction does not follow the germline gene, possibly because of a read error. The V call is TRBV6-1, the J call TRBJ2-5; 7 bases line up with TRBD2. CDR3 length: 12 residues. CDR1 and CDR2 (germline): MNHNS, SASEGT. This CDR3 reads CASSEGAGLLHF. The CDR3 DNA sequence: TGTGCCAGCAGTGAAGGAGCGGGGCTTCTCCACTTC.

The rearrangement uses TRBV18 and TRBJ2-3; 12 nucleotides agree with TRBD2. CDR3 size: 15 residues. From germline, CDR1 is KGHSH and CDR2 LQKENI. V shed 3 bases and J 5 bases; nucleotides not matched to a gene: 3. For the CDR3, the DNA is TGTGCCAGCTCACCCCTAGCGGGAGGGGGAGATACGCAGTATTTT. Its translation is CASSPLAGGGDTQYF.

V and J are TRBV7-2 and TRBJ2-6, with a tentative D call TRBD1 (6 bases). The ends were cut back, 5 bases at V and 4 bases at J, with 12 bases in the middle. The CDR3 runs 15 residues. Germline lookup yields CDR1 SGHTA and CDR2 FQGNSA. The CDR3 sequence is CASSPQGPGANVLTF. Written as DNA, the CDR3 is TGTGCCAGCAGCCCACAGGGCCCCGGGGCCAACGTCCTGACTTTC.

There are a few counts of this clone. V is TRBV2 and J is TRBJ2-3, with D tentatively TRBD1 or TRBD2 (5 bases each). The CDR3 runs 14 residues. Trimming pared 6 bases from V and 4 bases from J, leaving 14 bases between. Germline CDR1 is SNHLY and CDR2 is FYNNEI. CDR3 coding DNA: TGTGCCAGCAGGGTTAGAGGGACCGCAGATACGCAGTATTTT. The encoded protein is CASRVRGTADTQYF.

The gene calls are TRBV27 and TRBJ2-2; no clear D gene. V lost 6 bases to trimming and J lost 0 bases, with 8 bases between them. Germline CDR1 and CDR2: MNHEY and SMNVEV (reference sequence). The CDR3 spans 14 residues. The DNA of the CDR3 is TGTGCCAGCAGGGACGGAGCGAACACCGGGGAGCTGTTTTTT. This encodes CASRDGANTGELFF.

This clone has only a few counts. The J gene is TRBJ2-3, the V gene TRBV9, with 9 bases fitting TRBD1. The CDR3 is 17 amino acids. CDR1 is SGDLS, CDR2 YYNGEE, per germline. V gave up 2 bases and J gave up 3 bases; unmatched junction bases: 10. The CDR3 region has the DNA TGTGCCAGCAGCGTTTCTTCCGGGACAGGGAGTACAGATACGCAGTATTTT. Protein product: CASSVSSGTGSTDTQYF.

The gene calls are TRBV7-2 and TRBJ2-1; possible D gene TRBD2, 5 bases. CDR3 length: 15 residues. The V gene's germline CDR1 is SGHTA and CDR2 FQGNSA. V lost 0 bases to trimming and J lost 7 bases, with 13 bases between them. The CDR3, as DNA: TGTGCCAGCAGCTTAGCCCTAGCCGTAGAGAATGAGCAGTTCTTC. This codes for CASSLALAVENEQFF. Filled out from reference TRBV7-2 and TRBJ2-1, the complete variable domain reads GAGVSQSPSNKVTEKGKDVELRCDPISGHTALYWYRQSLGQGLEFLIYFQGNSAPDKSGLPSDRFSAERTGGSVSTLTIQRTQQEDSAVYLCASSLALAVENEQFFGPGTRLTVL.

This chain's CDR3 is CASMGPVGTSGYTF. The DNA for the CDR3 is TGTGCCAGCATGGGTCCTGTCGGGACAAGCGGCTACACCTTC. The chain carries TRBV6-6 and TRBJ1-2; D possibly corresponds to TRBD1 (6 bases). V was pared by 7 bases and J by 8 bases, with 20 bases between. The CDR3 has 14 residues. The germline V gene encodes CDR1 MNHNY and CDR2 SVGAGI (reference sequence).

The rearrangement uses TRBV4-3 and TRBJ2-2; 11 bases agree with TRBD2. Looked up from germline, CDR1 is LGHNA and CDR2 is YSLEER. After removal of 4 bases from V and 3 bases from J, the junction contained 4 bases not matched to a gene. The CDR3 runs to 16 residues. The CDR3 loop is CASSRTSGRYTGELFF. The CDR3, as DNA: TGCGCCAGCAGCCGAACTAGCGGGAGATACACCGGGGAGCTGTTTTTT.

The V call is TRBV4-3, the J call TRBJ2-1, with 7 bases matching TRBD2. The CDR3 length is 16 residues. Germline V gives CDR1 LGHNA, CDR2 YSLEER. After removal of 0 bases from V and 0 bases from J, the junction contained 2 bases not matched to a gene. In DNA, the CDR3 is TGCGCCAGCAGCCAAGAGACTAGCCGCTCCTACAATGAGCAGTTCTTC. Translating it yields CASSQETSRSYNEQFF.

V and J are TRBV5-6 and TRBJ2-3; either TRBD1 or TRBD2 may supply D (6 bases each). Trimming took 0 bases from V and 0 from J, leaving 20 bases between them. The CDR3 totals 19 residues. Germline V lookup: CDR1 SGHDT, CDR2 YYEEEE. The CDR3: CASSLDLGGGTTSTDTQYF. CDR3 coding DNA: TGTGCCAGCAGCTTGGATCTGGGTGGCGGGACAACGAGCACAGATACGCAGTATTTT.